The 27 T cell receptor beta chains below were found in one sample sequenced in a study of blood T cell repertoires in COVID-19. The protocol was immunoSEQ multiplex PCR, while the TCRdb copy is restricted to in-frame clones and leaves out a portion. The data hold approximately 200,000 clones, with more than 85% observed a single time. What was sequenced was peripheral blood. The receptors were gathered from a man in his forties or fifties with active or convalescent COVID-19.

The CDR3 protein is CASSQDRRNLLNQPQHF. The DNA of the CDR3 is TGTGCCAGCAGCCAAGATCGGAGAAACCTACTTAATCAGCCCCAGCATTTT. The rearrangement links TRBV4-2 to TRBJ1-5; D gene unclear. V was clipped by 0 bases and J by 4 bases, with 16 bases between them. This CDR3 has 17 amino acids. CDR1 LGHNA and CDR2 YNFKEQ come from the germline V gene.

Here the CDR3 DNA reads TGCGCCAGCAGCACGGGACAGGGGGGATCCTACGAGCAGTACTTC. This translates into CASSTGQGGSYEQYF. The V call is TRBV5-1, the J call TRBJ2-7; 11 bases match TRBD1. The CDR3 length is 15 residues. CDR1 and CDR2 (germline): SGHRS, YFSETQ. V shed 4 bases and J 1 base; nucleotides not matched to a gene: 4. Drawing the rest from reference TRBV5-1 and TRBJ2-7, the complete variable domain is KAGVTQTPRYLIKTRGQQVTLSCSPISGHRSVSWYQQTPGQGLQFLFEYFSETQRNKGNFPGRFSGRQFSNSRSEMNVSTLELGDSALYLCASSTGQGGSYEQYFGPGTRLTVT.

The rearrangement uses TRBV7-3 and TRBJ2-1, with 8 bases matching TRBD1. The ends lost 5 bases at V and 5 bases at J; junction bases unmatched: 5. This CDR3 is built from 14 residues. Germline assignment: CDR1 SGHTA and CDR2 FQGTGA. CDR3: CASSLAGQDNEQFF. CDR3 nucleotide sequence: TGTGCCAGCAGCCTGGCGGGACAGGACAATGAGCAGTTCTTC.

The gene calls are TRBV6-5 and TRBJ1-1; 7 positions agree with TRBD1. The CDR3 is made up of 15 amino acids. Looked up from germline, CDR1 is MNHEY and CDR2 is SVGAGI. Losses at the gene ends were 6 bases for V and 1 base for J; bases not matched to a gene: 8. The CDR3 reads CASRGTVGKNTEAFF. The CDR3 DNA is TGTGCCAGCAGGGGGACAGTGGGTAAGAACACTGAAGCTTTCTTT.

The chain employs TRBV28 and TRBJ1-1, with D tentatively TRBD1 (5 bases). In germline, CDR1 is MDHEN, CDR2 SYDVKM. V lost 1 base to trimming and J lost 4 bases, with 13 bases between them. The CDR3 has 15 residues. CDR3 region: CASSLFGRVVTEAFF. Written as DNA, the CDR3 is TGTGCCAGCAGTTTATTTGGCAGGGTGGTCACTGAAGCTTTCTTT.

The table lists this clone with a few counts. The chain joins TRBV10-3 to TRBJ2-1; 10 bases match TRBD1. The CDR3 spans 14 residues. V dropped 6 bases and J dropped 9; count of bases not matched to a gene: 8. Germline V gene sequence: CDR1 ENHRY, CDR2 SYGVKD. The CDR3 nucleotides read TGTGCCATCAGACCCGGACAGGGGGGAGGTGAGCAGTTCTTC. Its protein product is CAIRPGQGGGEQFF.

This chain joins TRBV3-1 (or the pseudogene TRBV3-2) and TRBJ2-1, with D hard to call. CDR1 is LGHDT, CDR2 YNNKEL, per germline (reference sequence). V was pared by 1 base and J by 8 bases, with 9 bases between. The CDR3 has 13 residues. The CDR3 reads CASSQVSTDEQFF. CDR3 DNA: TGTGCCAGCAGCCAAGTTTCTACCGATGAGCAGTTCTTC.

The DNA of the CDR3 is TGTGCCAGCAGTTTTCAGGGGACGGAGCAGCCCCAGCATTTT. Translated, it gives CASSFQGTEQPQHF. J is TRBJ1-5 and V is TRBV27; D may be TRBD1 (6 bases). This CDR3 spans 14 amino acids. The germline CDR1 and CDR2 sequences are MNHEY and SMNVEV (reference sequence). V was trimmed by 3 bases and J by 7 bases, leaving 13 bases between them.

The genes are TRBV3-1 (or the pseudogene TRBV3-2) and TRBJ2-2; 12 bases match TRBD2. Trimming cost V 0 bases and J 5 bases; bases outside gene matches: 4. This CDR3 contains 17 residues. In germline, CDR1 is LGHDT, CDR2 YNNKEL (reference sequence). CDR3 in amino acids: CASSQELAGGRTGELFF. CDR3 DNA sequence: TGTGCCAGCAGCCAAGAGCTAGCGGGGGGGCGAACCGGGGAGCTGTTTTTT.

CDR3 bases: TGTGCCAGCAGTTTTTTATGGCAGGGCAACTATGGCTACACCTTC. As protein: CASSFLWQGNYGYTF. V gene TRBV28 combines with J gene TRBJ1-2; perhaps TRBD1 as D (5 bases). This CDR3 has 15 amino acids. Germline assignment: CDR1 MDHEN and CDR2 SYDVKM. Trimming left V 3 bases short and J 2 bases short, with 13 bases between.

The rearrangement uses TRBV27 and TRBJ2-1; 11 nucleotides agree with TRBD2. V was pared by 3 bases and J by 4 bases, with 2 bases of the junction left unmatched. There are 15 residues in the CDR3. From germline, CDR1 is MNHEY and CDR2 SMNVEV (reference sequence). Written as DNA, the CDR3 is TGTGCCAGCAGTTTGACTAGCGGGACTTACAATGAGCAGTTCTTC. It yields the protein CASSLTSGTYNEQFF.

The sample holds one count of this clone. The gene calls are TRBV5-4 and TRBJ2-1; 7 bases are shared with TRBD1. Germline lookup yields CDR1 SGHNT and CDR2 YYREEE (reference sequence). The trim removed 5 bases at V and 0 bases at J, leaving 2 bases unmatched. The CDR3 covers 14 residues. The CDR3 coding sequence is TGTGCCAGCAGAAGACAGGGCTCCTACAATGAGCAGTTCTTC. Amino acid sequence: CASRRQGSYNEQFF.

V and J are TRBV7-9 and TRBJ1-1; 9 positions match TRBD1. The CDR3 is 14 residues long. Germline-derived CDR1 and CDR2 are SEHNR and FQNEAQ (reference sequence). The junction had 10 bases not matched to a gene; V was cut back by 5 bases and J by 9 bases. The CDR3 bases are TGTGCCAGCAGCACGGCCCCGGGACAGGGTAAAGCTTTCTTT. It encodes CASSTAPGQGKAFF.

The genes are TRBV5-1 and TRBJ1-3; tentative D call: TRBD1 (6 bases). In germline, CDR1 is SGHRS, CDR2 YFSETQ. Trimming left V 4 bases short and J 2 bases short, with 16 bases between. CDR3 length: 16 amino acids. DNA of the CDR3: TGCGCCAGCAGCGATGAAACAGGGTACGCTGGAAACACCATATATTTT. Translating it yields CASSDETGYAGNTIYF. The variable domain in full, with the rest retrieved from reference TRBV5-1 and TRBJ1-3, is KAGVTQTPRYLIKTRGQQVTLSCSPISGHRSVSWYQQTPGQGLQFLFEYFSETQRNKGNFPGRFSGRQFSNSRSEMNVSTLELGDSALYLCASSDETGYAGNTIYFGEGSWLTVV.

V gene TRBV30 combines with J gene TRBJ1-2, with 10 bases matching TRBD1. Germline loops: CDR1 GTSNPN, CDR2 SVGIG (reference sequence). The CDR3 totals 13 residues. Losses at the gene ends were 5 bases for V and 2 bases for J; bases not matched to a gene: 2. The CDR3 bases are TGTGCCTGGTCGACAGGGGGCAACTATGGCTACACCTTC. This translates into CAWSTGGNYGYTF. Drawing the rest from reference TRBV30 and TRBJ1-2, the complete variable domain is SQTIHQWPATLVQPVGSPLSLECTVEGTSNPNLYWYRQAAGRGLQLLFYSVGIGQISSEVPQNLSASRPQDRQFILSSKKLLLSDSGFYLCAWSTGGNYGYTFGSGTRLTVV.

V usage is TRBV5-1 and J usage is TRBJ2-3, with 8 bases aligning to TRBD2. CDR3 length: 15 residues. The V segment lost 7 bases and the J segment 5 bases; nucleotides outside the gene matches: 12. Germline CDR1 is SGHRS and CDR2 is YFSETQ. CDR3 region: CASGGGHGSGDTQYF. The DNA for the CDR3 is TGCGCCAGCGGCGGGGGGCACGGAAGTGGAGATACGCAGTATTTT.

This sequence joins TRBV7-3 and TRBJ2-1, with D hard to call. V lost 5 bases and J 8 bases, leaving 10 bases between the germline ends. The CDR3 is 12 amino acids. Germline V lookup: CDR1 SGHTA, CDR2 FQGTGA. CDR3 residues: CASSPNAYEQFF. The CDR3 nucleotides are TGTGCCAGCAGCCCTAACGCCTATGAGCAGTTCTTC.

This clone occurred a few times. The V call is TRBV18, the J call TRBJ1-1; D is unclear. This CDR3 has 16 amino acids. V shed 4 bases and J shed 4 bases, with 19 bases lying between them. Germline CDR1 and CDR2: KGHSH and LQKENI. Written as DNA, the CDR3 is TGTGCCAGCTCACAATTAGACATGGATGGTCGCACTGAAGCTTTCTTT. Amino acids: CASSQLDMDGRTEAFF.

The chain is built from TRBV24-1 and TRBJ2-3, with 14 bases aligning to TRBD2. CDR1 and CDR2 from the germline V gene are KGHDR and SFDVKD. Trimming took 4 bases from V and 2 from J; bases not matched to a gene: 7. The CDR3 runs to 18 residues. In nucleotides, the CDR3 is TGTGCCACCAGTGACCCTGGGACTAGCGGGGGTATCACAGATACGCAGTATTTT. Translation gives CATSDPGTSGGITDTQYF.

This clone was recorded once. The chain carries TRBV27 and TRBJ1-2, with 7 bases lining up with TRBD1. The CDR3 consists of 17 residues. Germline V CDR1 and CDR2: MNHEY, SMNVEV (reference sequence). Trimming cost V 3 bases and J 3 bases; bases outside gene matches: 13. The CDR3 loop is CASSFWSFLQGHYGYTF. DNA of the CDR3: TGTGCCAGCAGTTTCTGGTCCTTCTTACAGGGGCACTATGGCTACACCTTC.

The chain is built from TRBV19 and TRBJ2-2; D is unresolved. V gave up 4 bases and J gave up 1 base, with 16 bases separating them. CDR1 is LNHDA, CDR2 SQIVND, per germline (reference sequence). The CDR3 totals 17 residues. CDR3 protein: CASSKSPGIMNTGELFF. The CDR3, as DNA: TGTGCCAGTAGTAAATCCCCAGGAATCATGAACACCGGGGAGCTGTTTTTT.

This rearrangement joins TRBV28 to TRBJ1-2; D may be TRBD1 (6 bases). Germline V lookup: CDR1 MDHEN, CDR2 SYDVKM. With 4 bases removed from V and 6 bases from J, the gap between germline ends came to 15 bases. This CDR3 comprises 14 residues. The CDR3 DNA follows: TGTGCCAGCAGTTCCATGACAGGAAGCGATGGCTACACCTTC. This encodes CASSSMTGSDGYTF.

The chain couples TRBV2 to TRBJ1-4; D is ambiguous. Germline V gene sequence: CDR1 SNHLY, CDR2 FYNNEI. The CDR3 extends over 16 amino acids. V lost 5 bases to trimming and J lost 5 bases, with 18 bases between them. The chain's CDR3 is CASSPPRGLGNEKLFF. CDR3 DNA sequence: TGTGCCAGCAGTCCGCCACGAGGGCTCGGGAATGAAAAACTGTTTTTT.

V is TRBV6-4 and J is TRBJ2-1; D is undetermined. The CDR3 is 14 residues long. Germline lookup yields CDR1 MRHNA and CDR2 SNTAGT. V lost 0 bases and J lost 8, with 11 bases in between. Here the CDR3 DNA reads TGTGCCAGCAGTGACTCCCAGTCAATCGATGAGCAGTTCTTC. Translating it yields CASSDSQSIDEQFF.

The chain combines TRBV19 with TRBJ2-5; perhaps TRBD1 as D (5 bases). CDR3 length equals 14 residues. From germline, CDR1 is LNHDA and CDR2 SQIVND (reference sequence). V was shortened by 4 bases and J by 2 bases, with 11 bases between the two germline ends. DNA of the CDR3: TGTGCCAGTAGTAGATTTGCAGGGCAAGAGACCCAGTACTTC. It yields the protein CASSRFAGQETQYF.

CDR3 DNA: TGTGCCAGCTATGACTCGTTAAACTATGGCTACACCTTC. Translated, it gives CASYDSLNYGYTF. J is TRBJ1-2 and V is TRBV28; D call uncertain. This CDR3 is built from 13 residues. Between the trimmed V and J ends, which lost 8 bases and 2 bases, there was a span of 12 bases. Per the germline V gene, CDR1 is MDHEN and CDR2 is SYDVKM.

The chain has TRBV5-1 and TRBJ2-2; D possibly corresponds to TRBD1 (5 bases). The V and J ends lost 0 bases and 6 bases respectively, with 9 bases between them. CDR1 is SGHRS, CDR2 YFSETQ, per germline. CDR3 length: 14 amino acids. CDR3 loop: CASSLDRMAGELFF. The CDR3, as DNA: TGCGCCAGCAGCTTGGACAGGATGGCCGGGGAGCTGTTTTTT.